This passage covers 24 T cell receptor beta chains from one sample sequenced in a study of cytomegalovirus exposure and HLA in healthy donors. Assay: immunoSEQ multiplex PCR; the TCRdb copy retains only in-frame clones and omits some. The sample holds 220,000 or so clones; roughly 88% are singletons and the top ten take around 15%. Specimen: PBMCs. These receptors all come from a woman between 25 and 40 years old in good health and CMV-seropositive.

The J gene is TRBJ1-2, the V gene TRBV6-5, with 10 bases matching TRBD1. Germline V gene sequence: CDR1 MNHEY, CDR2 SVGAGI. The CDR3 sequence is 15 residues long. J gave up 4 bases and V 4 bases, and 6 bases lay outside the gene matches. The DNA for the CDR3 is TGTGCCAGCAGTTCGGGACAGGGGCCTCTCTATGGCTACACCTTC. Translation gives CASSSGQGPLYGYTF.

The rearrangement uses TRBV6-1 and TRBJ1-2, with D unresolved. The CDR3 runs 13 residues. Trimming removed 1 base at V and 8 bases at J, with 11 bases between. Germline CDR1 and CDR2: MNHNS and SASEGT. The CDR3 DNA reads TGTGCCAGCAGTGAAGGGGAGGGCTGGGGCTACACCTTC. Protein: CASSEGEGWGYTF.

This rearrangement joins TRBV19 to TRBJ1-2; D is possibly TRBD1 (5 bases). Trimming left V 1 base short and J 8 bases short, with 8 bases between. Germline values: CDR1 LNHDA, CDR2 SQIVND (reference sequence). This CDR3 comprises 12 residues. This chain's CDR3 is CASSIARDGYTF. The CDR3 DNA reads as TGTGCCAGTAGTATAGCCAGGGACGGCTACACCTTC.

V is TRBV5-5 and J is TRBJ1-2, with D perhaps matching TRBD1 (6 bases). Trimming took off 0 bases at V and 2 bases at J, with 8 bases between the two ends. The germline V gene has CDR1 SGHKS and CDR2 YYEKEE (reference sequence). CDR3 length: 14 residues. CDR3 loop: CASSLETGNYGYTF. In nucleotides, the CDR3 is TGTGCCAGCAGCTTGGAGACAGGAAACTATGGCTACACCTTC.

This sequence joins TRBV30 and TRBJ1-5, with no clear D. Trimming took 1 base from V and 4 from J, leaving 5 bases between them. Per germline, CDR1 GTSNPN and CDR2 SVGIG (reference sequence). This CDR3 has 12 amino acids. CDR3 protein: CAWSAINQPQHF. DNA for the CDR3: TGTGCCTGGAGTGCCATTAATCAGCCCCAGCATTTT.

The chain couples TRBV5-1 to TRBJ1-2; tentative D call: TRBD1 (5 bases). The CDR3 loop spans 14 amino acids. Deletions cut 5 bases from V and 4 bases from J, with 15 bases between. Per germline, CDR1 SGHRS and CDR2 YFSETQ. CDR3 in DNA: TGCGCCAGCAGGGGGGTTGCGGGGATCTATGGCTACACCTTC. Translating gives CASRGVAGIYGYTF.

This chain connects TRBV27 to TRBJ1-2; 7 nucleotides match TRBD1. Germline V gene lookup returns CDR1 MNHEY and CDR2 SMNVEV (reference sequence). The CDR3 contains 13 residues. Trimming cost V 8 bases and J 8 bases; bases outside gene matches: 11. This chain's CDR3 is CASGNRDSRGYTF. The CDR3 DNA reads TGTGCCAGCGGGAACCGGGACAGTAGGGGCTACACCTTC.

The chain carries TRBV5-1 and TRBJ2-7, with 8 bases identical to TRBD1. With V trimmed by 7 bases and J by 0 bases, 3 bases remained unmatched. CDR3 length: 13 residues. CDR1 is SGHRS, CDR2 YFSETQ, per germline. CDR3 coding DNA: TGCGCCAGCGCGGACAGGGTCTCCTACGAGCAGTACTTC. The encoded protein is CASADRVSYEQYF.

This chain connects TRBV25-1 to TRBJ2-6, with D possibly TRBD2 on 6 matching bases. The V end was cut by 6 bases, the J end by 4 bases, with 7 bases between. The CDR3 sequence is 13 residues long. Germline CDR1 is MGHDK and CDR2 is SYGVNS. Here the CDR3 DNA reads TGTGCCAGCAGGGGGGGAGGGGCCAACGTCCTGACTTTC. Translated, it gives CASRGGGANVLTF.

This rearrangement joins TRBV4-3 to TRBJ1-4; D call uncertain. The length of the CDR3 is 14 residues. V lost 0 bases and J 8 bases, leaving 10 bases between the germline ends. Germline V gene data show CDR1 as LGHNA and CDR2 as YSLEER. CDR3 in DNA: TGCGCCAGCAGCCAAGATACCACCGCAGAAAAACTGTTTTTT. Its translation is CASSQDTTAEKLFF.

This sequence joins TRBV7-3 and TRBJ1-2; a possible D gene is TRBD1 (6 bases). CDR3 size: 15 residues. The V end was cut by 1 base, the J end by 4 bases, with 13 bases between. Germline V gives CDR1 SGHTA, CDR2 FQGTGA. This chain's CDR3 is CASSLKGGRGYGYTF. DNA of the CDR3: TGTGCCAGCAGCTTAAAAGGGGGGCGCGGCTATGGCTACACCTTC. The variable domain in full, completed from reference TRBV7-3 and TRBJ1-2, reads GAGVSQTPSNKVTEKGKYVELRCDPISGHTALYWYRQSLGQGPEFLIYFQGTGAADDSGLPNDRFFAVRPEGSVSTLKIQRTERGDSAVYLCASSLKGGRGYGYTFGSGTRLTVV.

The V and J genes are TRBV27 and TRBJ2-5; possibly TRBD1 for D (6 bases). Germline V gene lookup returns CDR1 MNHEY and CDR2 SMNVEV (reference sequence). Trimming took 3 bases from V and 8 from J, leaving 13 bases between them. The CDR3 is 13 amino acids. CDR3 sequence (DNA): TGTGCCAGCAGTTTTGCACAGGGTCTAACCCAGTACTTC. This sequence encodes CASSFAQGLTQYF.

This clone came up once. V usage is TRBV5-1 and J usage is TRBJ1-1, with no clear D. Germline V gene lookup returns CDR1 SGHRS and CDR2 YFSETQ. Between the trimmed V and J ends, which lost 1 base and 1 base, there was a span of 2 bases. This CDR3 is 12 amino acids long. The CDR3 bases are TGCGCCAGCAGCTTGACGAACACTGAAGCTTTCTTT. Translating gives CASSLTNTEAFF.

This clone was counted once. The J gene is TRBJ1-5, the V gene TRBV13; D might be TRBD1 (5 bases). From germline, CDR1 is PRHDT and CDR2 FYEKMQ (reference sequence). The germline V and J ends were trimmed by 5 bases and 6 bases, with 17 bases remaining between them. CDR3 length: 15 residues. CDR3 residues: CASSPRGQGVQPQHF. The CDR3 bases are TGTGCCAGCAGCCCTCGGGGTCAGGGTGTTCAGCCCCAGCATTTT.

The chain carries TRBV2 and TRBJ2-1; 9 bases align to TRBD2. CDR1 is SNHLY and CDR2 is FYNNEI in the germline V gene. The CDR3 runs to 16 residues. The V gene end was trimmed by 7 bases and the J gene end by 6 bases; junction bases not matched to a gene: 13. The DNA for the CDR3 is TGTGCCAGCACCCAGCGGGGGACTAGCTCTTTCAATGAGCAGTTCTTC. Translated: CASTQRGTSSFNEQFF.

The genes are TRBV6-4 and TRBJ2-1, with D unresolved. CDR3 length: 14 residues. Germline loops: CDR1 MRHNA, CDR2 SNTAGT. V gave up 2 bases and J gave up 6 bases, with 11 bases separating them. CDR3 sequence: CASSDGPGGNEQFF. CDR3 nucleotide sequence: TGTGCCAGCAGTGACGGCCCGGGTGGCAATGAGCAGTTCTTC.

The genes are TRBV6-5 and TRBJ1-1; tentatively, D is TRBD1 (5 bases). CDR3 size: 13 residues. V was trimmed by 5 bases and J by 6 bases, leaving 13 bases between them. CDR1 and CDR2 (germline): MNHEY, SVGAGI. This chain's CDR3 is CASSDLTGPEAFF. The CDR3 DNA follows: TGTGCCAGCAGTGACCTGACGGGGCCTGAAGCTTTCTTT.

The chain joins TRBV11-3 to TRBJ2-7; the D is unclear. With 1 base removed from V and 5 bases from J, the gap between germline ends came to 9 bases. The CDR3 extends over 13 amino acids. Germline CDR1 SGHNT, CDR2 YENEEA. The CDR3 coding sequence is TGTGCCAGCAGCTTAGGGGTCCTAGACGAGCAGTACTTC. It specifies CASSLGVLDEQYF.

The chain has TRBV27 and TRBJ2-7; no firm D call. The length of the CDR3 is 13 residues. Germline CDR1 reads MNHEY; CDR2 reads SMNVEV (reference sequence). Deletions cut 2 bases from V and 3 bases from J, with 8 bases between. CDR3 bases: TGTGCCAGCAGTTTAACAAGCCACTACGAGCAGTACTTC. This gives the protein CASSLTSHYEQYF.

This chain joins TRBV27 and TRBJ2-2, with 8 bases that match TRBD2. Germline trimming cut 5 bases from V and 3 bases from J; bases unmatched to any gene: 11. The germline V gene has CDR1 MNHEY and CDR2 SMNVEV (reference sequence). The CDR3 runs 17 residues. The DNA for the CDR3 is TGTGCCAGCAGTCAACGGGTCAGCGGGAGCCACACCGGGGAGCTGTTTTTT. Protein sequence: CASSQRVSGSHTGELFF.

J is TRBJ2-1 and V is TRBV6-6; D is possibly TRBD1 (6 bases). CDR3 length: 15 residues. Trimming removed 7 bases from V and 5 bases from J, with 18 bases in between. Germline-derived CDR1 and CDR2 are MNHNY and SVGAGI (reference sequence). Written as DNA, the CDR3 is TGTGCCAGCATCTTAGCAGGGGCTACGAACAATGAGCAGTTCTTC. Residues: CASILAGATNNEQFF.

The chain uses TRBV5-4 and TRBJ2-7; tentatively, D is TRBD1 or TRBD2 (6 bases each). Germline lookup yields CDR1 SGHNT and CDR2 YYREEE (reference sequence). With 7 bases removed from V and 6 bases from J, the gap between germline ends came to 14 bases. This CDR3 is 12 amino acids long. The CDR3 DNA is TGTGCCAGCGCCCCACAGGGAGGCGAGCAGTACTTC. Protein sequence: CASAPQGGEQYF.

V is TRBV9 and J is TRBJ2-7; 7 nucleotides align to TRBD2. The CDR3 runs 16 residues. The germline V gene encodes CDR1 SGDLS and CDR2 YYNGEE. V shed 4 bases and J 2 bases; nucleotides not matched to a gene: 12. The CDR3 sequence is CASSPRGGSPTYEQYF. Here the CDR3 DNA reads TGTGCCAGCAGCCCCCGGGGCGGGAGTCCAACCTACGAGCAGTACTTC.

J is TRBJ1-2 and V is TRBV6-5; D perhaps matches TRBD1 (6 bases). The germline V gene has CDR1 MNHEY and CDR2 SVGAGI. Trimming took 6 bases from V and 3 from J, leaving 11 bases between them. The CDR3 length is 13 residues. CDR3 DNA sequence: TGTGCCAGCAGCCCAGGGGCTGACTATGGCTACACCTTC. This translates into CASSPGADYGYTF.